Following are 5 T cell receptor beta chains from one sample sequenced in a study of blood T cell repertoires in COVID-19. TCRdb's copy holds only in-frame clones and misses some; the assay was immunoSEQ multiplex PCR. The table shows about 330,000 clones, with 80% to 90% occurring only once. Sequencing was carried out using PBMCs or T cells enriched from blood (not recorded which). The source is a man aged 25-45 years who had recovered from COVID-19.

The genes are TRBV5-1 and TRBJ2-7; maybe TRBD2 (5 bases). The V and J ends lost 0 bases and 3 bases respectively, with 10 bases between them. Germline values: CDR1 SGHRS, CDR2 YFSETQ. This CDR3 contains 14 residues. The CDR3: CASSLDRLFYEQYF. The CDR3 bases are TGCGCCAGCAGCTTGGACAGACTATTCTACGAGCAGTACTTC. Filled out from reference TRBV5-1 and TRBJ2-7, the complete variable domain reads KAGVTQTPRYLIKTRGQQVTLSCSPISGHRSVSWYQQTPGQGLQFLFEYFSETQRNKGNFPGRFSGRQFSNSRSEMNVSTLELGDSALYLCASSLDRLFYEQYFGPGTRLTVT.

V is TRBV25-1 and J is TRBJ1-5, with D perhaps TRBD1 (6 bases). The length of the CDR3 is 15 residues. Germline-derived CDR1 and CDR2 are MGHDK and SYGVNS. V shed 4 bases and J shed 5 bases, with 15 bases lying between them. This CDR3 is CASSGNQGLDQPQHF. In DNA, the CDR3 is TGTGCCAGCAGTGGAAATCAGGGGTTGGATCAGCCCCAGCATTTT. The full variable domain, with the rest looked up from reference TRBV25-1 and TRBJ1-5, is EADIYQTPRYLVIGTGKKITLECSQTMGHDKMYWYQQDPGMELHLIHYSYGVNSTEKGDLSSESTVSRIRTEHFPLTLESARPSHTSQYLCASSGNQGLDQPQHFGDGTRLSIL.

This chain uses TRBV6-1 with TRBJ1-1, with TRBD1 identical over 9 bases. The J segment lost 12 bases and the V segment lost 2 bases, leaving 13 bases of the junction unmatched. Germline values: CDR1 MNHNS, CDR2 SASEGT. The CDR3 consists of 15 residues. CDR3 coding DNA: TGTGCCAGCAGTGAACGGACAGGGGCCGTAACGGGGACTTTCTTT. It codes for CASSERTGAVTGTFF.

The chain is built from TRBV19 and TRBJ1-2; 7 bases match TRBD1. J was trimmed by 2 bases and V by 5 bases; bases with no gene match: 8. Germline loops: CDR1 LNHDA, CDR2 SQIVND (reference sequence). The CDR3 is 15 residues long. The CDR3 spells CASSPSGTENYGYTF. The CDR3 nucleotides read TGTGCCAGTAGTCCCTCCGGGACAGAGAACTATGGCTACACCTTC.

The rearrangement uses TRBV3-1 (or the pseudogene TRBV3-2) and TRBJ1-1, with TRBD1 matching 12 bases. Germline V lookup: CDR1 LGHDT, CDR2 YNNKEL (reference sequence). J gave up 3 bases and V 4 bases, and 6 bases lay outside the gene matches. The CDR3 has 16 residues. CDR3 DNA sequence: TGTGCCAGCAGCCGTTTCGGGACAGGGGGCGACACTGAAGCTTTCTTT. The encoded protein is CASSRFGTGGDTEAFF.